These 18 T cell receptor beta chains came from one sample sequenced in a study of radiotherapy plus CTLA-4 blockade in lung cancer (dated by TCRdb to between 2018 and 2020). Receptor libraries were prepared by the immunoSEQ multiplex PCR assay. TCRdb carries this immuneACCESS record with in-frame sequences only. Its versions omit some clonotypes, under half of them owing to an unresolved V gene in the studies checked, with the rest unexplained. This sample holds roughly 70,000 clones; around 87% were observed only once. The ten largest clones represent 35% to 50% of the sample. The sample in question was peripheral blood, obtained from a patient treated with radiotherapy plus ipilimumab. These receptors came from a human donor with non-small cell lung cancer that progressed on radiotherapy plus ipilimumab.

The table lists this clone with a count of one. V and J are TRBV5-1 and TRBJ2-3, with D possibly matching TRBD2 (6 bases). The CDR3 spans 14 residues. Trimming took off 4 bases at V and 3 bases at J, with 12 bases between the two ends. CDR1 and CDR2 (germline): SGHRS, YFSETQ. The CDR3: CASSPEGRTDTQYF. DNA of the CDR3: TGCGCCAGCAGCCCCGAGGGGAGGACAGATACGCAGTATTTT.

With regard to this clone: Germline and junction disagree at one end, which may indicate a read error. The chain recombines TRBV7-7 with TRBJ2-3, with a weak D call TRBD2 (5 bases). The CDR3 runs to 14 residues. Germline V gene sequence: CDR1 SSHAT, CDR2 FNYEAQ (reference sequence). CDR3 protein: CASSLTGRTDTQYF. DNA of the CDR3: TGTGCTAGCAGCTTGACGGGAAGGACAGATACGCAGTATTTT.

The rearrangement links TRBV20-1 to TRBJ2-1; D possibly corresponds to TRBD2 (6 bases). Germline-derived CDR1 and CDR2 are DFQATT and SNEGSKA (reference sequence). Trimming removed 6 bases at V and 10 bases at J, with 13 bases between. The CDR3 is made up of 11 amino acids. The CDR3 DNA sequence: TGCAGTGCCCCGACTAGTCGGGAGCAGTTCTTC. Its protein is CSAPTSREQFF.

This rearrangement joins TRBV6-1 to TRBJ2-2; 8 bases fit TRBD2. Trimming at V came to 7 bases and at J to 6 bases, leaving 10 bases not matched to a gene. The CDR3 is made up of 15 amino acids. CDR1 and CDR2 (germline): MNHNS, SASEGT. CDR3 coding DNA: TGTGCCAGCATGATCCCGGGAGGGCCTGCCGGGGAGCTGTTTTTT. Translated: CASMIPGGPAGELFF.

The chain combines TRBV5-3 with TRBJ2-7; either TRBD1 or TRBD2 may supply D (5 bases each). TRBV5-3 is reported as an ORF; its role is uncertain. This CDR3 comprises 15 residues. The V end was cut by 6 bases, the J end by 6 bases, with 22 bases between. The CDR3: CARTFARRPGTEQYF. DNA of the CDR3: TGTGCCAGAACCTTTGCCCGCCGTCCGGGGACCGAGCAGTACTTC.

The rearrangement links TRBV11-2 to TRBJ1-6, with D hard to call. Trimming shortened V by 6 bases and J by 8 bases, and 11 bases separated the two germline ends. The germline V gene encodes CDR1 SGHAT and CDR2 FQNNGV. CDR3 length equals 13 residues. The CDR3 loop reads CASRAKLDSPLHF. The DNA for the CDR3 is TGTGCCAGCAGGGCTAAGCTGGATTCACCCCTCCACTTT.

To note about this clone: The same CDR3 also results from other DNA sequences found in this sample. The chain links TRBV6-1 to TRBJ1-1; D is possibly TRBD1 (5 bases). There are 16 residues in the CDR3. V lost 3 bases and J 5 bases, leaving 19 bases between the germline ends. Germline CDR1 is MNHNS and CDR2 is SASEGT. CDR3 protein: CASSDRIGTGETEAFF. CDR3 bases: TGTGCCAGCAGTGACCGGATCGGGACCGGTGAAACTGAAGCTTTCTTT.

The chain is built from TRBV28 and TRBJ1-2; D is undetermined. The CDR3 loop spans 13 amino acids. Trimming took 6 bases from V and 5 from J, leaving 13 bases between them. The germline V gene has CDR1 MDHEN and CDR2 SYDVKM. CDR3 DNA: TGTGCCAGCAGGCGGACGGAGAATTATGGCTACACCTTC. This encodes CASRRTENYGYTF.

This chain joins TRBV5-1 and TRBJ1-1; D possibly corresponds to TRBD1 (5 bases). The CDR3 runs to 19 residues. The germline V gene has CDR1 SGHRS and CDR2 YFSETQ. The V end was cut by 2 bases, the J end by 1 base, with 24 bases between. The CDR3 DNA reads as TGCGCCAGCAGCTTACACTCCGGGACTTTATTCCCTTCGAACACTGAAGCTTTCTTT. Its translation: CASSLHSGTLFPSNTEAFF. The variable domain in full, completed from reference TRBV5-1 and TRBJ1-1, reads KAGVTQTPRYLIKTRGQQVTLSCSPISGHRSVSWYQQTPGQGLQFLFEYFSETQRNKGNFPGRFSGRQFSNSRSEMNVSTLELGDSALYLCASSLHSGTLFPSNTEAFFGQGTRLTVV.

The rearrangement links TRBV7-3 to TRBJ2-5; D perhaps matches TRBD2 (6 bases). Germline V gene lookup returns CDR1 SGHTA and CDR2 FQGTGA. Trimming shortened V by 4 bases and J by 4 bases, and 13 bases separated the two germline ends. This CDR3 is 14 amino acids long. The CDR3: CASSSGGASETQYF. For the CDR3, the DNA is TGTGCCAGCAGCTCCGGAGGGGCGTCAGAGACCCAGTACTTC.

This chain joins TRBV7-9 and TRBJ1-3; D gene ambiguous. V was cut by 4 bases and J by 0 bases, with 10 bases left in between. The CDR3 runs to 15 residues. From germline, CDR1 is SEHNR and CDR2 FQNEAQ (reference sequence). CDR3 residues: CASSSWTHSGNTIYF. CDR3 nucleotide sequence: TGTGCCAGCAGCTCTTGGACTCACTCTGGAAACACCATATATTTT.

This clone was recorded once. The chain uses TRBV2 and TRBJ1-5; perhaps TRBD1 as D (6 bases). Germline V lookup: CDR1 SNHLY, CDR2 FYNNEI. There are 13 residues in the CDR3. The V and J ends lost 6 bases and 7 bases respectively, with 13 bases between them. The CDR3 here is CASSTGLWQPQHF. CDR3 sequence (DNA): TGTGCCAGCAGCACAGGGCTATGGCAGCCCCAGCATTTT.

The CDR3 DNA reads as TGCGCCAGCAGTGGACAGGGGTGGACAGATACGCAGTATTTT. Its protein is CASSGQGWTDTQYF. The chain links TRBV10-1 to TRBJ2-3, with 8 nucleotides matching TRBD1. The CDR3 runs to 14 residues. V was clipped by 4 bases and J by 3 bases; unmatched bases: 3. From germline, CDR1 is WNHNN and CDR2 SYGVQD (reference sequence).

The genes are TRBV27 and TRBJ2-2; D unresolved. This CDR3 comprises 15 residues. Germline V CDR1 and CDR2: MNHEY, SMNVEV (reference sequence). The V end was cut by 0 bases, the J end by 3 bases, with 8 bases between. In DNA, the CDR3 is TGTGCCAGCAGTTTATCACGACGGGACACCGGGGAGCTGTTTTTT. Residues: CASSLSRRDTGELFF.

The chain employs TRBV30 and TRBJ2-2; either TRBD1 or TRBD2 may supply D (5 bases each). Germline V gene data show CDR1 as GTSNPN and CDR2 as SVGIG (reference sequence). The V and J ends lost 5 bases and 0 bases respectively, with 25 bases between them. The CDR3 has 19 residues. Here the CDR3 reads CAWVARDGSDNPNTGELFF. The CDR3 coding sequence is TGTGCCTGGGTGGCCCGGGACGGAAGCGACAATCCGAACACCGGGGAGCTGTTTTTT.

In its sample, this clone was seen a few times. The chain links TRBV19 to TRBJ2-1, with 11 positions matching TRBD1. Unmatched junction bases numbered 11, after V lost 4 bases and J lost 6 bases. CDR3 size: 17 residues. Germline loops: CDR1 LNHDA, CDR2 SQIVND (reference sequence). The CDR3 reads CASSTTGTGGVFNEQFF. The CDR3 DNA follows: TGTGCCAGTAGTACGACGGGGACAGGGGGTGTTTTCAATGAGCAGTTCTTC.

The chain employs TRBV7-8 and TRBJ2-7; 8 bases map to TRBD2. V trimming: 3 bases; J trimming: 7 bases; junction bases outside the gene matches: 20. The CDR3 has 18 amino acids. From germline, CDR1 is SGHVS and CDR2 FQNEAQ. The CDR3 DNA is TGTGCCAGCAGCTTCCGGCTAGCGGGCAATGTGCTACAATGGGAGCAGTACTTC. Encoded protein: CASSFRLAGNVLQWEQYF.

As concerns this clone: Distinct nucleotide sequences in the sample also encode this CDR3. The chain combines TRBV29-1 with TRBJ1-2, with a tentative D call TRBD1 (5 bases). CDR3 length equals 14 residues. With 2 bases removed from V and 5 bases from J, the gap between germline ends came to 15 bases. CDR1 is SQVTM, CDR2 ANQGSEA, per germline. DNA of the CDR3: TGCAGCGTTGAACAGCAGGGAGGGACTTATGGCTACACCTTC. Protein product: CSVEQQGGTYGYTF.